These T cell receptor beta chains were read from a single sample in a study of beta chain features in type 1 diabetes. Sequenced by immunoSEQ multiplex PCR; TCRdb stores in-frame clones only, minus some. This table has about 350,000 clones, about 19% appearing once. Sequencing used naive CD4+ T cells from blood. The receptors were gathered from a woman younger than 30 in good health. Each CDR3 is given with its conserved first and last residue. Fields, in order: clone size, D gene, V gene, J gene, CDR3 protein, CDR3 DNA. D genes are given only for firm matches. Clone sizes are given selectively: once, few, many, or a class where the clone is expanded.

NA,TRBD1,TRBV7-9,TRBJ1-5,CASSIGDSSNQPQHF,TGTGCCAGCAGCATAGGGGACAGTAGTAATCAGCCCCAGCATTTT
few,TRBD2,TRBV4-2,TRBJ2-3,CASSQEGIGGGSTDTQYF,TGTGCCAGCAGCCAAGAAGGTATAGGCGGGGGGAGCACAGATACGCAGTATTTT
NA,NA,TRBV4-1,TRBJ2-3,CASSQETTTDTQYF,TGCGCCAGCAGCCAAGAGACTACCACAGATACGCAGTATTTT
NA,TRBD1,TRBV9,TRBJ1-4,CASSARDRPGEKLFF,TGTGCCAGCAGCGCCCGGGACAGGCCAGGTGAAAAACTGTTTTTT
few,TRBD2,TRBV7-9,TRBJ2-5,CASRGGSGETQYF,TGTGCCAGCAGGGGAGGGTCGGGAGAGACCCAGTACTTC
NA,TRBD2,TRBV9,TRBJ2-1,CASSARISGTSGRASYNEQFF,TGTGCCAGCAGCGCCCGAATCTCCGGGACTAGCGGGAGGGCCTCCTACAATGAGCAGTTCTTC
few,NA,TRBV29-1,TRBJ2-3,CSVAQGADTQYF,TGCAGCGTTGCACAGGGCGCAGATACGCAGTATTTT
NA,TRBD1,TRBV25-1,TRBJ1-1,CASSDRQGEGRTEAFF,TGTGCCAGCAGTGACCGACAGGGAGAGGGTCGCACTGAAGCTTTCTTT
few,NA,TRBV4-1,TRBJ1-2,CASSQTAMGYGYTF,TGCGCCAGCAGCCAAACAGCTATGGGCTATGGCTACACCTTC
NA,NA,TRBV4-1,TRBJ2-5,CASSHTSVQETQYF,TGCGCCAGCAGCCATACCAGCGTGCAAGAGACCCAGTACTTC
NA,TRBD2,TRBV30,TRBJ2-7,CAWSLAGVSHF,TGTGCCTGGAGTCTAGCGGGAGTTTCGCACTTC
NA,NA,TRBV29-1,TRBJ2-1,CSVWGLNEQFF,TGCAGCGTTTGGGGACTCAATGAGCAGTTCTTC
NA,TRBD1,TRBV4-1,TRBJ1-2,CASSLPGQVYGYTF,TGCGCCAGCAGCCTACCGGGACAGGTCTATGGCTACACCTTC
few,NA,TRBV29-1,TRBJ1-1,CSVEKELSTEAFF,TGCAGCGTTGAGAAGGAGCTGAGCACTGAAGCTTTCTTT
NA,TRBD1,TRBV30,TRBJ1-1,CAWGDGTGAEAFF,TGTGCCTGGGGGGACGGGACAGGCGCTGAAGCTTTCTTT
NA,TRBD1,TRBV7-9,TRBJ1-3,CASSFGQGAGNTIYF,TGTGCCAGCAGCTTTGGACAGGGGGCTGGAAACACCATATATTTT
NA,TRBD1,TRBV4-3,TRBJ2-3,CASSLLLGQRTDTQYF,TGCGCCAGCAGCCTCCTCTTGGGACAGCGCACAGATACGCAGTATTTT
few,TRBD2,TRBV7-9,TRBJ2-5,CASSFAGGGETQYF,TGTGCCAGCAGCTTCGCGGGAGGCGGCGAGACCCAGTACTTC
few,TRBD1,TRBV11-3,TRBJ2-1,CASRILGQGATEQFF,TGTGCCAGCAGAATCCTGGGACAGGGGGCAACTGAGCAGTTCTTC
NA,NA,TRBV9,TRBJ2-5,CASSRDSGETQYF,TGTGCCAGCAGCCGGGACAGCGGGGAGACCCAGTACTTC
few,NA,TRBV7-9,TRBJ1-2,CASSLDIVYGYTF,TGTGCCAGCAGCTTAGACATTGTCTATGGCTACACCTTC
NA,NA,TRBV29-1,TRBJ2-3,CSVEKAGADTQYF,TGCAGCGTTGAAAAAGCGGGCGCCGATACGCAGTATTTT
few,NA,TRBV7-9,TRBJ1-1,CASSPEAFF,TGTGCCAGCAGCCCAGAAGCTTTCTTT
NA,TRBD2,TRBV29-1,TRBJ2-1,CTSLASGYNEQFF,TGCACCTCTCTAGCTAGCGGGTACAATGAGCAGTTCTTC
NA,NA,TRBV6-1,TRBJ1-5,CASMFTGLQPQHF,TGTGCCAGCATGTTTACAGGGCTTCAGCCCCAGCATTTT
NA,NA,TRBV14,TRBJ2-3,CASSQVRVKDTQYF,TGTGCCAGCAGCCAAGTCAGGGTGAAAGATACGCAGTATTTT
few,NA,TRBV14,TRBJ1-1,CASSGRTETSEAFF,TGTGCCAGCAGCGGCCGGACAGAGACCTCTGAAGCTTTCTTT
NA,NA,TRBV5-1,TRBJ1-1,CASRSVGTEAFF,TGCGCCAGCAGGTCCGTCGGCACTGAAGCTTTCTTT
few,NA,TRBV7-2,TRBJ2-7,CASSRGGSFHEQYF,TGTGCCAGCAGCCGGGGAGGTAGTTTCCACGAGCAGTACTTC
few,NA,TRBV2,TRBJ2-3,CASSDSLLPPLTDTQYF,TGTGCCAGCAGCGACAGTCTGCTGCCTCCCCTCACAGATACGCAGTATTTT
NA,NA,TRBV30,TRBJ2-7,CAWSVQDEQYF,TGTGCCTGGAGTGTACAGGACGAGCAGTACTTC
few,NA,TRBV4-1,TRBJ2-7,CASSQEPQGPYEQYF,TGCGCCAGCAGCCAAGAGCCCCAGGGCCCCTACGAGCAGTACTTC
NA,NA,TRBV30,TRBJ2-1,CAWSRDNPRYNEQFF,TGTGCCTGGAGTAGGGACAATCCTAGGTACAATGAGCAGTTCTTC
few,TRBD1,TRBV4-3,TRBJ1-4,CASSRQGVGKLFF,TGCGCCAGCAGCCGACAGGGGGTGGGAAAACTGTTTTTT
few,NA,TRBV29-1,TRBJ2-5,CSVRTEETQYF,TGCAGCGTTAGGACAGAAGAGACCCAGTACTTC
NA,TRBD2,TRBV5-4,TRBJ2-1,CASRKAGGPLAEQFF,TGTGCCAGCAGAAAAGCGGGAGGGCCTTTAGCTGAGCAGTTCTTC
few,NA,TRBV30,TRBJ2-3,CAWSRSRGTDTQYF,TGTGCCTGGAGCAGAAGTCGGGGCACAGATACGCAGTATTTT
few,TRBD1,TRBV9,TRBJ1-2,CASSRLTGEGYTF,TGTGCCAGCAGCAGACTGACAGGGGAAGGCTACACCTTC
NA,TRBD1,TRBV7-9,TRBJ1-5,CASSQGLDRGNQPQHF,TGTGCCAGCAGCCAGGGCCTGGACAGGGGAAATCAGCCCCAGCATTTT
few,NA,TRBV7-3,TRBJ1-1,CASSLRQNTEAFF,TGTGCCAGCAGCTTAAGGCAGAACACTGAAGCTTTCTTT